This TCR beta chain was captured in a study of shared T cell receptors in the human thymus. CDR1 is MNHEY and CDR2 is SMNVEV in the germline V gene (reference sequence). Trimming pared 4 bases from V and 7 bases from J, leaving 22 bases between. CDR3 length: 17 residues. Repertoires were generated with immunoSEQ multiplex PCR, while TCRdb's copy carries only in-frame clones and drops some. The sample holds roughly 550,000 clones, 75% to 80% seen once. Another study also made use of these data, one on human thymus T cells. From that second work: Corrective surgery for congenital heart defects was being performed on the healthy Finnish infants who served as donors. Resections were taken during corrective heart surgery, and the thymus tissue came from these. Both thymic and peripheral blood repertoires showed apparently biased V and J usage. Related studies found that unrelated individuals share highly overlapping thymic repertoires.

The chain joins TRBV27 to TRBJ2-2, with D perhaps TRBD1 (6 bases). This TCR derives from a boy under two years old with a congenital heart defect. Input material: thymocytes. CDR3 nucleotides: TGTGCCAGCAGTTCCGAGGGGGACCACCCGAGCGGCGGGGAGCTGTTTTTT. It encodes CASSSEGDHPSGGELFF.